The clone carrying this T cell receptor beta chain was seen a few times. Antigen: not known. Regions amplified from RNA transcripts were the TCR beta CDR3 regions. Researchers ran a first-round RT-PCR on the TCR CDR3 using the HTBI primer set. Via MiXCR, TCRdb re-called the multiplex PCR reads, giving one row per CDR3 protein. The sample lists 550,000 to 800,000 distinct CDR3 sequences, 17% occurring once. The data were obtained in a study of T cells in Graves' hyperthyroidism and ophthalmopathy. Turning to the study itself: Peripheral blood collection took place at initial diagnosis, before any treatment.

Cells are PBMCs isolated from about 10 ml of fresh blood. The CDR3 consists of 14 residues. Germline V CDR1 and CDR2: MNHEY, SMNVEV (reference sequence). Trimming took 6 bases from V and 2 from J, leaving 14 bases between them. Overall study findings and caveats: Blood also carried most thyroid clonotypes expanded above 0.001. Progression to ophthalmopathy was predicted a median of about six months early.

V is TRBV27 and J is TRBJ2-7, with D tentatively TRBD1 (7 bases). What was sequenced was blood. This receptor was identified in a man aged 50 to 59 with Graves' hyperthyroidism. The CDR3 loop reads CASSPGGSAYEQYF. In DNA form, the CDR3 reads TGTGCCAGCAGCCCAGGGGGGTCGGCCTACGAGCAGTACTTC.